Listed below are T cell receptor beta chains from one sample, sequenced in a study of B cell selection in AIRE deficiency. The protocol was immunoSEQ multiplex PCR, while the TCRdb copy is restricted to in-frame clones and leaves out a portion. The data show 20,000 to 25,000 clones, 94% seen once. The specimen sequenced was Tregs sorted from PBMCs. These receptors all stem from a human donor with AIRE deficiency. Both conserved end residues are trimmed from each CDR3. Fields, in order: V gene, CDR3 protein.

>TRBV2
ASSRGVGGELF
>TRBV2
ASSGGQGHNSPLH
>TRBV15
ATSRAPGQGNTGELF
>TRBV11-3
ASSLVVGSSGANVLT
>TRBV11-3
ASSLEGYGYT
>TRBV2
ASSDGVSYEQY
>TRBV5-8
ASSREWEWTDTQY
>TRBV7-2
ASSSTQTILTYGYT
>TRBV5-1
ASSSQRGAQY
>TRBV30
AWRPTGNTIY
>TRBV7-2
ASSLVGQGVYEQF
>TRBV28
ASNPLGMGTGRRPLYEQY
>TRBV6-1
ASTVVSYTDTQY
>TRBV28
ASSLGQQFGRTQY
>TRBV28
ASSPQGLHEQY
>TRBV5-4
ASSLDGPEGSGNTIY
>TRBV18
ASSPGTGVSGANVLT
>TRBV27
ASSFKNEQY
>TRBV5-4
ASSFDSVGRYEQY